The 27 T cell receptor beta chains in this list originate from one sample, sequenced in a study of chemoradiotherapy in HPV16-positive cancers (dated by TCRdb to between 2021 and 2022). Library construction relied on the immunoSEQ multiplex PCR assay. TCRdb re-hosts the immuneACCESS table, in-frame sequences only. Its copies lack some clones; in the studies checked, an unresolved V gene accounts for under half of them, and the cause for the rest is not known. The sample contains 5,500 to 8,000 clones, about three quarters of them found a single time. The ten largest clones capture under 20% of the sample. This sample was taken from a patient who underwent chemoradiotherapy. Receptors were obtained from a human donor with HPV-associated anogenital cancer.

This clone was picked up a small number of times. This sequence joins TRBV7-9 and TRBJ1-2; 10 nucleotides line up with TRBD1. Germline loops: CDR1 SEHNR, CDR2 FQNEAQ (reference sequence). This CDR3 region has 14 residues. V trimming: 5 bases; J trimming: 6 bases; junction bases outside the gene matches: 6. CDR3 in amino acids: CASSPGQGYDGYTF. DNA of the CDR3: TGTGCCAGCAGCCCGGGACAGGGGTATGATGGCTACACCTTC.

The J gene is TRBJ1-2, the V gene TRBV19; 8 bases are a match to TRBD1. Germline loops: CDR1 LNHDA, CDR2 SQIVND (reference sequence). There are 14 residues in the CDR3. V was clipped by 1 base and J by 10 bases; unmatched bases: 8. This CDR3 is CASSIVDRDIDYTF. CDR3 coding DNA: TGTGCCAGTAGTATAGTGGACAGGGACATAGACTACACCTTC. Full variable domain (rest looked up from reference TRBV19 and TRBJ1-2): DGGITQSPKYLFRKEGQNVTLSCEQNLNHDAMYWYRQDPGQGLRLIYYSQIVNDFQKGDIAEGYSVSREKKESFPLTVTSAQKNPTAFYLCASSIVDRDIDYTFGSGTRLTVV.

The chain joins TRBV5-8 to TRBJ2-5, with TRBD2 matching 15 bases. This CDR3 has 17 residues. V lost 4 bases and J lost 2; bases outside the gene matches: 6. Germline V lookup: CDR1 SGHTS, CDR2 YDEGEE. The CDR3 protein is CASSTGTSGGLQETQYF. CDR3 coding DNA: TGTGCCAGCAGCACCGGGACTAGCGGGGGGCTTCAAGAGACCCAGTACTTC.

The chain combines TRBV7-2 with TRBJ2-7; a possible D gene is TRBD2 (5 bases). The germline V gene encodes CDR1 SGHTA and CDR2 FQGNSA. The CDR3 length is 14 residues. V gave up 1 base and J gave up 3 bases, with 10 bases separating them. CDR3 sequence (DNA): TGTGCCAGCAGCTTAGAAGACGGACTCTACGAGCAGTACTTC. This encodes CASSLEDGLYEQYF.

The rearrangement links TRBV7-8 to TRBJ1-3; D possibly corresponds to TRBD1 (6 bases). The CDR3 is 16 amino acids. Trimming took 2 bases from V and 1 from J, leaving 12 bases between them. Germline V gives CDR1 SGHVS, CDR2 FQNEAQ. This chain's CDR3 is CASSLRTVGSGNTIYF. CDR3 nucleotide sequence: TGTGCCAGCAGCTTACGGACAGTTGGGTCTGGAAACACCATATATTTT.

The chain carries TRBV28 and TRBJ2-4; possibly TRBD1 or TRBD2 for D (5 bases each). The CDR3 has 12 residues. V was cut by 4 bases and J by 6 bases, with 7 bases left in between. Germline loops: CDR1 MDHEN, CDR2 SYDVKM. This CDR3 reads CASSSGRNIQYF. The CDR3, as DNA: TGTGCCAGCAGTTCAGGGAGAAACATTCAGTACTTC.

The chain carries TRBV4-2 and TRBJ1-2; possible D gene TRBD1, 6 bases. The CDR3 loop spans 14 amino acids. Trimming stripped 3 bases from V and 3 bases from J, with 11 bases between. Germline CDR1 is LGHNA and CDR2 is YNFKEQ. Here the CDR3 DNA reads TGTGCCAGCAGCCACCAGGGGATGCACTATGGCTACACCTTC. Translated: CASSHQGMHYGYTF.

This chain uses TRBV18 with TRBJ2-1; TRBD2 aligns across 15 bases. J was trimmed by 3 bases and V by 3 bases; bases with no gene match: 15. The CDR3 is 21 residues long. In germline, CDR1 is KGHSH, CDR2 LQKENI. CDR3 loop: CASSPRQGLAGGNPNYNEQFF. DNA of the CDR3: TGTGCCAGCTCACCGCGGCAGGGACTAGCGGGGGGCAACCCTAACTACAATGAGCAGTTCTTC.

The rearrangement uses TRBV11-3 and TRBJ2-2; D might be TRBD1 (5 bases). The CDR3 loop spans 14 amino acids. Trimming cost V 7 bases and J 5 bases, with 14 bases left between them. Germline V gene sequence: CDR1 SGHNT, CDR2 YENEEA. Here the CDR3 reads CASKRGAETGELFF. CDR3 in DNA: TGTGCCAGCAAAAGGGGCGCCGAGACCGGGGAGCTGTTTTTT.

This clone was counted between two and nine times. The chain carries TRBV5-1 and TRBJ1-2, with a tentative D call TRBD1 (5 bases). Germline assignment: CDR1 SGHRS and CDR2 YFSETQ. V lost 4 bases to trimming and J lost 5 bases, with 15 bases between them. The CDR3 runs to 14 residues. CDR3 DNA: TGCGCCAGCAGCCAGGGAGCGGGCCTATATGGCTACACCTTC. This sequence encodes CASSQGAGLYGYTF.

The rearrangement joins TRBV5-4 to TRBJ1-1, with TRBD1 matching 7 bases. V shed 4 bases, J shed 2 bases, and the junction held 5 bases outside the gene matches. The CDR3 covers 14 residues. Per the germline V gene, CDR1 is SGHNT and CDR2 is YYREEE (reference sequence). CDR3 amino acids: CASSKGQVNTEAFF. The DNA for the CDR3 is TGTGCCAGCAGCAAAGGACAGGTAAACACTGAAGCTTTCTTT.

The chain joins TRBV9 to TRBJ2-5; D is uncertain. Looked up from germline, CDR1 is SGDLS and CDR2 is YYNGEE. This CDR3 contains 14 residues. Between the trimmed V and J ends, which lost 0 bases and 4 bases, there was a span of 10 bases. The CDR3 DNA sequence: TGTGCCAGCAGCGTAGGGGGTACCGGAGAGACCCAGTACTTC. This sequence encodes CASSVGGTGETQYF.

The chain links TRBV19 to TRBJ1-3; tentative D call: TRBD1 (5 bases). The CDR3 runs to 15 residues. Germline V CDR1 and CDR2: LNHDA, SQIVND (reference sequence). Trimming pared 3 bases from V and 4 bases from J, leaving 13 bases between. CDR3 in amino acids: CASSMVPGRGNTIYF. CDR3 DNA sequence: TGTGCCAGTAGTATGGTTCCGGGACGCGGAAACACCATATATTTT.

The chain uses TRBV29-1 and TRBJ1-2, with D maybe TRBD1 (5 bases). In germline, CDR1 is SQVTM, CDR2 ANQGSEA. The CDR3 totals 13 residues. V was shortened by 4 bases and J by 1 base, with 10 bases between the two germline ends. The CDR3, as DNA: TGCAGCGTTGTTCAAGGGGTTAACTATGGCTACACCTTC. Its translation: CSVVQGVNYGYTF.

This chain uses TRBV9 with TRBJ2-1; 10 bases match TRBD2. The J segment lost 8 bases and the V segment lost 0 bases, leaving 5 bases of the junction unmatched. The germline gives CDR1 SGDLS, CDR2 YYNGEE. The CDR3 has 15 residues. DNA of the CDR3: TGTGCCAGCAGCGTAGATAGTGGGACTAGCGATGAGCAGTTCTTC. Translation gives CASSVDSGTSDEQFF. Drawing the rest from reference TRBV9 and TRBJ2-1, the complete variable domain is DSGVTQTPKHLITATGQRVTLRCSPRSGDLSVYWYQQSLDQGLQFLIQYYNGEERAKGNILERFSAQQFPDLHSELNLSSLELGDSALYFCASSVDSGTSDEQFFGPGTRLTVL.

This chain links TRBV28 with TRBJ2-7; 11 bases align to TRBD1. V lost 10 bases to trimming and J lost 7 bases; unmatched junction nucleotides: 24. The germline CDR1 and CDR2 sequences are MDHEN and SYDVKM. The CDR3 is 18 residues long. The CDR3 region is CAISTVKPRTGGLGEQYF. As DNA, the CDR3 is TGTGCCATCTCGACCGTTAAACCGAGGACAGGGGGCTTGGGTGAGCAGTACTTC.

This clone was seen once. This chain links TRBV9 with TRBJ2-7; a weak D match, TRBD1 (6 bases). The CDR3 is 15 amino acids. Germline assignment: CDR1 SGDLS and CDR2 YYNGEE. V dropped 0 bases and J dropped 2 bases, with 12 bases sitting between them. CDR3 DNA: TGTGCCAGCAGCGTAGGGGCAGGGGACCCCTACGAGCAGTACTTC. Amino acid sequence: CASSVGAGDPYEQYF.

The V and J genes are TRBV7-9 and TRBJ1-3, with 8 bases aligning to TRBD1. The J segment lost 2 bases and the V segment lost 4 bases, leaving 7 bases of the junction unmatched. Germline V gene lookup returns CDR1 SEHNR and CDR2 FQNEAQ (reference sequence). The CDR3 loop spans 16 amino acids. CDR3 loop: CASSSFRGLAGNTIYF. The DNA for the CDR3 is TGTGCCAGCAGCTCCTTCAGGGGGCTAGCTGGAAACACCATATATTTT.

This chain uses TRBV27 with TRBJ1-1; D ambiguous. The germline V gene encodes CDR1 MNHEY and CDR2 SMNVEV (reference sequence). This CDR3 is 14 amino acids long. Trimming shortened V by 5 bases and J by 3 bases, and 13 bases separated the two germline ends. The CDR3 sequence is CASSIRRTYTEAFF. Written as DNA, the CDR3 is TGTGCCAGCAGTATACGACGGACTTACACTGAAGCTTTCTTT.

The chain couples TRBV19 to TRBJ1-1; maybe TRBD1 (5 bases). In germline, CDR1 is LNHDA, CDR2 SQIVND (reference sequence). The CDR3 runs to 15 residues. V lost 0 bases, J lost 7 bases, and 15 bases lay in between. CDR3 sequence: CASSIDHTGGGEAFF. The DNA of the CDR3 is TGTGCCAGTAGTATAGACCACACCGGGGGGGGTGAAGCTTTCTTT. Drawing the rest from reference TRBV19 and TRBJ1-1, the complete variable domain is DGGITQSPKYLFRKEGQNVTLSCEQNLNHDAMYWYRQDPGQGLRLIYYSQIVNDFQKGDIAEGYSVSREKKESFPLTVTSAQKNPTAFYLCASSIDHTGGGEAFFGQGTRLTVV.

V usage is TRBV9 and J usage is TRBJ2-1, with 10 bases aligning to TRBD2. The trim removed 3 bases at V and 8 bases at J, leaving 14 bases unmatched. The germline gives CDR1 SGDLS, CDR2 YYNGEE. There are 17 residues in the CDR3. Here the CDR3 DNA reads TGTGCCAGCAGCGGGACTAGCGGATGGGCGGGGTCGGATGAGCAGTTCTTC. It yields the protein CASSGTSGWAGSDEQFF.

V gene TRBV15 combines with J gene TRBJ2-5, with D tentatively TRBD2 (6 bases). The CDR3 runs 14 residues. Germline-derived CDR1 and CDR2 are LNHNV and YYDKDF (reference sequence). Trimming stripped 5 bases from V and 3 bases from J, with 13 bases between. The CDR3 loop reads CATSWEDREETQYF. CDR3 in DNA: TGTGCCACCAGCTGGGAGGATAGGGAAGAGACCCAGTACTTC.

V usage is TRBV5-1 and J usage is TRBJ2-5, with D perhaps TRBD1 (6 bases). Germline V gives CDR1 SGHRS, CDR2 YFSETQ. V gave up 1 base and J gave up 4 bases, with 14 bases separating them. The CDR3 is made up of 15 amino acids. Written as DNA, the CDR3 is TGCGCCAGCAGCTTGACCACAGGGAAGCGAGAGACCCAGTACTTC. Protein product: CASSLTTGKRETQYF.

The chain carries TRBV30 and TRBJ2-5; D ambiguous. The ends were cut back, 3 bases at V and 0 bases at J, with 11 bases in the middle. The CDR3 extends over 14 amino acids. Per germline, CDR1 GTSNPN and CDR2 SVGIG (reference sequence). The CDR3, as DNA: TGTGCCTGGAGCCCCGGCCGAAACCAAGAGACCCAGTACTTC. Translation gives CAWSPGRNQETQYF.

The chain joins TRBV2 to TRBJ2-1, with TRBD2 matching over 9 bases. Unmatched junction bases numbered 14, after V lost 8 bases and J lost 9 bases. The CDR3 has 15 residues. The germline V gene encodes CDR1 SNHLY and CDR2 FYNNEI. This chain's CDR3 is CASQLSRGGAGEQFF. The CDR3 region has the DNA TGTGCCAGCCAGCTGTCCCGCGGGGGGGCCGGTGAGCAGTTCTTC.

The chain's CDR3 is CASSLVAGGRLSYEQYF. The CDR3 DNA reads as TGTGCCAGCAGCTTAGTAGCGGGGGGTCGTCTATCCTACGAGCAGTACTTC. V and J are TRBV7-2 and TRBJ2-7, with TRBD2 matching 10 bases. The V gene's germline CDR1 is SGHTA and CDR2 FQGNSA. This CDR3 spans 17 amino acids. Losses at the gene ends were 1 base for V and 1 base for J; bases not matched to a gene: 7. The full variable domain, in which reference TRBV7-2 and TRBJ2-7 provide the parts outside the CDR3, is GAGVSQSPSNKVTEKGKDVELRCDPISGHTALYWYRQSLGQGLEFLIYFQGNSAPDKSGLPSDRFSAERTGGSVSTLTIQRTQQEDSAVYLCASSLVAGGRLSYEQYFGPGTRLTVT.

The V and J genes are TRBV5-4 and TRBJ2-5; D gene ambiguous. CDR1 and CDR2 (germline): SGHNT, YYREEE (reference sequence). There are 12 residues in the CDR3. Trimming stripped 4 bases from V and 5 bases from J, with 9 bases between. In nucleotides, the CDR3 is TGTGCCAGCAGCGGCCTCCGGGAGACCCAGTACTTC. It specifies CASSGLRETQYF.